A single sample gave rise to the 5 T cell receptor beta chains below, sequenced in a study of T cell responses to AZD1222 COVID-19 vaccine. Some clones are missing from TCRdb's copy, which holds only in-frame ones; the method was immunoSEQ multiplex PCR. This table holds 100,000 to 150,000 clones, around 87% found once. Sequencing was performed on peripheral blood, taken on day 0 of AZD1222 vaccination. Receptors were obtained from an adult in good health.

This chain connects TRBV9 to TRBJ2-1; 8 bases fit TRBD2. Germline V gene data show CDR1 as SGDLS and CDR2 as YYNGEE. This CDR3 is 16 amino acids long. V shed 4 bases, J shed 10 bases, and the junction held 16 bases outside the gene matches. The CDR3 DNA reads TGTGCCAGCAGCCTCAGCGGGGGACTAGGTGGTTGGGAGCAGTTCTTC. It translates to CASSLSGGLGGWEQFF.

The chain has TRBV11-1 and TRBJ1-3; D unresolved. V shed 3 bases and J shed 0 bases, with 6 bases lying between them. Germline V gives CDR1 SGHAT, CDR2 FQDESV (reference sequence). CDR3 length: 14 amino acids. The DNA of the CDR3 is TGTGCCAGCAGCTTGGGTCTCTCTGGAAACACCATATATTTT. Its translation: CASSLGLSGNTIYF. The full variable domain, with the rest looked up from reference TRBV11-1 and TRBJ1-3, is EAEVAQSPRYKITEKSQAVAFWCDPISGHATLYWYRQILGQGPELLVQFQDESVVDDSQLPKDRFSAERLKGVDSTLKIQPAELGDSAMYLCASSLGLSGNTIYFGEGSWLTVV.

This clone came up a few times. The CDR3 bases are TGTGCCAGCAGCCCCCGTGCGATGAACACCGGGGAGCTGTTTTTT. This sequence encodes CASSPRAMNTGELFF. The chain carries TRBV7-9 and TRBJ2-2; unclear D gene. This CDR3 has 15 amino acids. V lost 5 bases and J 1 base, leaving 11 bases between the germline ends. From germline, CDR1 is SEHNR and CDR2 FQNEAQ (reference sequence).

This chain connects TRBV6-5 to TRBJ1-5, with D possibly being TRBD1 (5 bases). Per germline, CDR1 MNHEY and CDR2 SVGAGI. V dropped 8 bases and J dropped 6 bases, with 8 bases sitting between them. The CDR3 loop spans 11 amino acids. The CDR3 coding sequence is TGTGCCAGCGGGACTGGTCAGCCCCAGCATTTT. Residues: CASGTGQPQHF.

The chain has TRBV9 and TRBJ1-2; D possibly corresponds to TRBD1 (5 bases). The CDR3 length is 13 residues. V was trimmed by 2 bases and J by 7 bases, leaving 12 bases between them. Germline V gives CDR1 SGDLS, CDR2 YYNGEE. In DNA form, the CDR3 reads TGTGCCAGCAGCGTGCCAGGGTACGGTGGCTACACCTTC. Protein product: CASSVPGYGGYTF.